Described below is a single TCR beta chain sequence and its context. The record originates from a study of T-cell reconstitution after alpha-beta-depleted transplantation in children. Unique molecular identifiers tagged the TCRbeta library. In TCRdb, the PCR reads were re-called with MiXCR into one record per CDR3 protein. Found here are roughly 190,000 distinct CDR3 sequences, roughly 15% of them singletons; the top ten hold around 14%. Trimming took 5 bases from V and 4 from J, leaving 16 bases between them. The CDR3 covers 15 residues. Germline CDR1 SGHTA, CDR2 FQGNSA. The V gene is TRBV7-2, the J gene TRBJ2-3, with D possibly TRBD1 on 7 matching bases. Sequences were derived from PBMCs from the stem cell graft donor, sampled from the stem cell graft. This receptor was identified in a human donor who donated a stem cell graft to a child with acute lymphoblastic leukemia. The CDR3 DNA follows: TGTGCCAGCAGCCTCGACAGGGAGGCCGCAGATACGCAGTATTTT. Translating it yields CASSLDREAADTQYF.